This entry features one TCR beta chain sequence. Its antigen is unidentified. The sample originates from a study of shared clonotypes between healthy human individuals. Deep-level running was used for the assay. Clones were read by immunoSEQ multiplex PCR, and TCRdb kept only the in-frame ones, dropping some. The data hold about 700,000 clones, with roughly 94% observed a single time. Germline V gene data show CDR1 as GTSNPN and CDR2 as SVGIG (reference sequence). The V segment lost 0 bases and the J segment 1 base; nucleotides outside the gene matches: 1. The CDR3 consists of 14 residues. Study observations and caveats: Genetic and exposure-history diversity was limited by the small donor number.

Terminally differentiated effector memory CD45RA+ cells were excluded by CCR7 positive selection of CD45RO-negative cells. Sequencing input: naive CD8+ T cells sorted from blood. The chain couples TRBV30 to TRBJ1-1; 8 nucleotides agree with TRBD1. The receptor was isolated from a man younger than 45 in good health. CDR3 in DNA: TGTGCCTGGAGTGTAGGGACAGGGAACACTGAAGCTTTCTTT. This encodes CAWSVGTGNTEAFF.